Described below is a single TCR beta chain sequence and its context. This clonotype was counted only a few times. The antigen it binds to is not known. Base-call qualities are not available, and no considerably larger clone is one nucleotide away. This sample was taken from a study of post-analysis software for immune sequencing data (dated by TCRdb to 2015 to 2017). For the study in its entirety: Relapsing-remitting, secondary progressive and progressive-relapsing multiple sclerosis were recorded as disease courses, and subtype annotation was lacking for some patients. Patient repertoires were compared against roughly 12 previously published healthy control repertoires from donors aged about 6 to 25 years. A subset of samples was prepared in parallel using single-end sample barcoding, then pooled and co-amplified after Illumina adapter ligation.

TCR beta repertoires were profiled from peripheral blood of approximately 13 young patients with multiple sclerosis to demonstrate the VDJtools post-analysis software. Multiple sclerosis patients were children and adolescents aged 6 to 15 years. Receptor amplification or capture employed PCR. Sequencing was performed on an Illumina HiSeq 2500. Unique molecular identifiers were incorporated into TCR beta cDNA libraries to reduce PCR and sequencing biases. Per 1 to 10 million input T cells, around 500,000 cDNA molecules were obtained, such that each molecule approximated one T cell. The patient libraries were prepared and sequenced using the same protocol as the earlier healthy control dataset. Within a given batch, samples were prepared together, multiplexed and sequenced on the same HiSeq lane. The original pipeline was this. Raw barcoded reads were processed with MIGEC, and single-read molecular identifier groups were discarded before consensus assembly and CDR3 extraction. VDJtools was used for post-analysis of the clonotype tables, with diversity normalized by down-sampling every dataset to the smallest sample size. Repertoire overlap clustering matched CDR3 amino acid but not nucleotide sequences to correct batch-related cross-sample contamination. TCRdb passed the public sequencing reads through fastp at Q25 and MiXCR, retaining productive beta sequences. Records with the same CDR3 protein are collapsed into one entry carrying the most frequent genes and DNA. The V and J calls shown here were made by TCRdb, not taken from the authors' results. Here the sample has 350,000 to 450,000 distinct CDR3 sequences; roughly 35% occur a single time. The ten biggest clones cover around an eighth of the sample.

Broad study findings and their caveats: Four to six TRBV segments, including TRBV5-6, TRBV5-1 and TRBV20-1, were significantly more frequent in patients than controls. The multiple sclerosis patient group was slightly younger than the control group. Normalized Chao1 diversity was significantly lower in multiple sclerosis patients than controls, suggesting substantial peripheral T-cell clonal expansion. Strong co-clustering of samples prepared in the same batch was shown by direct clustering with F measure, prompting a batch-effect correction.

Sequences SGHTA (CDR1) and FQGNSA (CDR2) are obtained from the germline V gene. The CDR3 runs 15 amino acids, cysteine and phenylalanine included. Just CDR3 DNA is preserved here, 45 bases in frame from base 1. Trimming costs V 2 bases and J 5 bases, and their ends lie 14 bases apart. Sequences were obtained from blood. This TCR was recovered from a girl aged 10-17 years with multiple sclerosis. The chain links TRBV7-2 with TRBJ2-3; the D gene is not confidently resolved. The CDR3 amino acid sequence is: CASSLFQAVGDTQYF. Read as DNA, the sequence is TGTGCCAGCAGCTTATTCCAGGCGGTAGGAGATACGCAGTATTTT.